This T cell receptor beta chain emerged from a study of control samples from healthy donors and cancer patients. CDR1 and CDR2 (germline): SGDLS, YYNGEE. V was shortened by 0 bases and J by 2 bases, with 8 bases between the two germline ends. The CDR3 covers 14 residues. Produced via immunoSEQ multiplex PCR; TCRdb's table is partial and in-frame only. This sample has around 140,000 clones; about 89% occur once, and the top ten carry more than 6.5%. This TCR was sampled from a young man in good health. Sample: blood. The chain combines TRBV9 with TRBJ2-5; D ambiguous. This chain's CDR3 is CASSVGYIQETQYF. The CDR3 region has the DNA TGTGCCAGCAGCGTAGGCTACATACAAGAGACCCAGTACTTC.